These T cell receptor beta chains were read from a single sample in a study of cytomegalovirus exposure and HLA in healthy donors. Only in-frame clones appear in the TCRdb table, and some are missing; sequencing was by immunoSEQ multiplex PCR. The repertoire holds about 37,000 clones, with roughly 80% as singletons. Sequencing input: PBMCs. Receptors were obtained from a woman aged 18-29 years in good health and CMV-seropositive. Both conserved end residues are part of each CDR3.

v_call	j_call	cdr3_aa
TRBV7-2	TRBJ1-2	CASSLARGVNYGYPF
TRBV5-1	TRBJ2-1	CASSYGTEQFF
TRBV18	TRBJ1-6	CASSEQGLRLYNSPLHF
TRBV9	TRBJ2-1	CASSGAIRGSYNEQFF
TRBV19	TRBJ1-2	CATRYRAGNSYYGYTF
TRBV7-9	TRBJ1-5	CASSVSGQPQHF
TRBV5-1	.	CASSLAASYEQYF
TRBV6-1	TRBJ2-7	CASSEGGQGTYEQYF
TRBV7-3	TRBJ1-2	CASSSTGGDGYTF
TRBV15	TRBJ2-6	CATSRGGTGDSGANVLTF
TRBV7-2	TRBJ1-5	CASSTGGGQPQHF
TRBV21-1	TRBJ1-5	CASSPGQNNQPQHF
TRBV18	TRBJ2-3	CASSPLGRGNTDTQYF
TRBV6-5	TRBJ2-5	CASSYTTGLGTQYF
TRBV11-2	TRBJ1-3	CASSFYRGQVVGNTIYF
TRBV9	TRBJ2-5	CASSVGQASETQYF
TRBV5-1	TRBJ2-7	CASSWGGGAYEQYF
TRBV29-1	TRBJ1-1	CSVEDLLEGGDTEAFF
TRBV7-3	.	CASSLGQGLYEQYF
TRBV7-9	TRBJ1-4	CASSPGGRLFF
TRBV5-1	TRBJ2-7	CASSLGGTSSNEQYF
TRBV6-1	TRBJ1-5	CASSESGISNQPQHF
TRBV11-3	TRBJ2-7	CASSLTGTGGCEQYF
TRBV19	.	CASSHRLVSYEQYF
TRBV10-3	TRBJ2-3	CTNRDRASDTQYF
TRBV5-1	TRBJ1-1	CASSPGVNTEAFF
TRBV7-9	TRBJ2-5	CASSLLGSLQETQYF
TRBV21-1	TRBJ2-1	CASTLLPTAGVGNNEQFF
TRBV9	TRBJ2-1	CASSVGGGTSDNNEQFF
TRBV7-3	TRBJ2-3	CASSLYGDTQYF
TRBV25-1	TRBJ1-1	CASQSRGINTEAFF
TRBV6-4	TRBJ2-3	CASSDSTSGGDTQYF
TRBV28	TRBJ1-5	CASSTPFGGGNQPQHF
TRBV5-6	TRBJ2-2	CASKTSAGELFF
TRBV27	TRBJ2-7	CASSSPGQGAYEQYF
TRBV6-1	TRBJ1-2	CATLPRGRNYGYTF
TRBV30	TRBJ1-3	CAWGRGGNTIYF
TRBV29-1	TRBJ2-5	CSVSLTGPETQYF
TRBV2	TRBJ1-5	CASRWAGNQPQHF
TRBV28	TRBJ2-1	CASSANRDRGRFF
TRBV4-3	TRBJ1-1	CASSQDRNRGFTEAFF
TRBV29-1	TRBJ2-3	CSVEGTDKRYTDTQYF
TRBV30	TRBJ2-5	CAWRIRGAGETQYF
TRBV29-1	TRBJ2-1	CSVRPGTGLLGNEQFF
TRBV7-9	TRBJ2-1	CASSHDQWTGGKHNEQFF
TRBV19	.	CASSLQGAYEQYF
TRBV5-1	TRBJ1-1	CASRGRLNTEAFF
TRBV28	TRBJ1-6	CASIIDRGRTPLHF
TRBV7-9	TRBJ2-5	CASREEGLETQYF
TRBV7-2	TRBJ2-7	CASSYWTRGDAYEQYF
TRBV27	TRBJ2-7	CASSALAGPTPYEQYF
TRBV7-2	TRBJ1-2	CASSLGTGRGNYGYTF
TRBV6-1	TRBJ2-5	CASSETSGGQETQYF
TRBV6-5	TRBJ1-6	CASSRLDRGYSPLHF
TRBV5-1	TRBJ2-3	CASSPTYTDTQYF